This TCR beta chain was captured by sequencing in a study of OX40 agonist ivuxolimab in advanced cancers. About the full investigation: The costimulatory receptor OX40 (CD134) was targeted by ivuxolimab, a fully human IgG2 agonistic monoclonal antibody. The dose-escalation cohort was about 83% male with a mean age of about 54 years, ranging from 23 to 79. The point of sequencing TCRbeta in the periphery was to test whether ivuxolimab changed TCR sequence diversity and drove clonal T-cell expansion. Partial responses occurred in three dose-escalation patients, of whom one had hepatocellular carcinoma and two had cutaneous melanoma. The paper covers the monotherapy dose-escalation part of the phase I ivuxolimab trial, which included N of about 50 patients. Of the 52 patients in dose escalation, 19 had hepatocellular carcinoma, some 15 had melanoma, 9 had renal cell carcinoma and 9 had head and neck cancer. Patients were allowed to have had prior anti-PD-1, anti-PD-L1 or anti-CTLA-4 therapy, and less than 45% of the dose-escalation patients had previously received checkpoint inhibitors. Intravenous ivuxolimab was administered to patients every 2 weeks at six dose levels: 0.01, 0.1, 0.3, 1.5, 3 and 10 mg/kg.

On the study overall, not on this receptor specifically: Clonal expansion of both CD4+ and CD8+ blood T cells was observed from baseline to week 6 at doses 0.1 to 3.0 mg/kg. Low levels of normalized T-cell clonal expansion were also shown by some nonresponding patients. Partial responders in the 0.1-3.0 mg/kg groups had among the lowest normalized peripheral clonal expansion, especially among CD8+ T cells. Antigen specificity was not determined for the clonally expanded peripheral T cells. After ivuxolimab, CD8+ T cells had more expanded clones than CD4+ T cells on average.

For sequencing of the TCRbeta CDR3 region, genomic DNA was extracted from the sorted cells. TCRbeta CDR3 regions were sequenced using the immunoSEQ Assay. The immuneACCESS repertoire file appears here via TCRdb, limited to in-frame rearrangements. These files lack a portion of the clones; in checked studies, under half of the deficit traces to unresolved V genes, and the cause of the others is not known. The sample records 83,000 or so clones, around 80% of which are singletons. Of the sample, approximately 1.7% falls within the top ten clones. CDR1 SGHTA and CDR2 FQGNSA were looked up in the germline V gene. The V end loses 3 bases and the J end loses 3 bases, and a stretch of 8 bases separates them. From the cysteine up to the phenylalanine, the CDR3 has a length of 14 residues. CDR3 DNA is the only sequence kept; it has 42 bases, read in frame from the first base. This clone was detected only a few times. The antigen it binds to is not known. The input lacks base qualities; no much larger clone sits a single base away.

Patients with a history of autoimmune disease or receiving systemic immunosuppression were excluded from the trial. Peripheral blood for TCR sequencing was collected from all dose cohorts at baseline, on cycle 4 day 1, and on cycle 7 day 1. The samples were taken from a phase I, first-in-human, multicenter, open-label dose-escalation trial of ivuxolimab. Adults with locally advanced or metastatic head and neck squamous cell, hepatocellular, melanoma or renal cell carcinoma were enrolled in the trial. Before TCR sequencing, CD4+ T cells and CD8+ T cells from peripheral blood were sorted into separate populations.

The source of this sequence is an adult with an advanced solid tumor such as melanoma, head and neck, liver or kidney cancer. The chain employs TRBV7-2 and TRBJ2-2; no D gene is confidently identified. The specimen was CD4+ or CD8+ T cells sorted from blood, collected in a trial of the OX40 agonist ivuxolimab. Read as DNA, the sequence is TGTGCCAGCAGCTTCCGACCCTACACCGGGGAGCTGTTTTTT. It is translated as CASSFRPYTGELFF. Supplemented by the reference TRBV7-2 and TRBJ2-2 proteins around the CDR3, the complete variable domain is GAGVSQSPSNKVTEKGKDVELRCDPISGHTALYWYRQSLGQGLEFLIYFQGNSAPDKSGLPSDRFSAERTGGSVSTLTIQRTQQEDSAVYLCASSFRPYTGELFFGEGSRLTVL.